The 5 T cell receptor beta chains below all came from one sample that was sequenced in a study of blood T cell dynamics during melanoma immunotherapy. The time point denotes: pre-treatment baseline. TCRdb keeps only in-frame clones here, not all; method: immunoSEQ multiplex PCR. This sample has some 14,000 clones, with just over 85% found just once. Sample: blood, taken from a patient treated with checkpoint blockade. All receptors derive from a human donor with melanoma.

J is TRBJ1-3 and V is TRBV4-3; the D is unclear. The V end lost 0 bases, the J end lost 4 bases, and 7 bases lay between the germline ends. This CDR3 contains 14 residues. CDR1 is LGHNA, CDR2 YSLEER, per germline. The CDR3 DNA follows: TGCGCCAGCAGCCAAGATGCGGGGGGAAACACCATATATTTT. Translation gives CASSQDAGGNTIYF.

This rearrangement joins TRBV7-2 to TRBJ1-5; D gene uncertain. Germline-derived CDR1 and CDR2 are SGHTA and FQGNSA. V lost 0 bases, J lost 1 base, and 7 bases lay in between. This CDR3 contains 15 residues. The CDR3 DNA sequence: TGTGCCAGCAGCTTAGCAGGGAGCAGCAATCAGCCCCAGCATTTT. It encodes CASSLAGSSNQPQHF.

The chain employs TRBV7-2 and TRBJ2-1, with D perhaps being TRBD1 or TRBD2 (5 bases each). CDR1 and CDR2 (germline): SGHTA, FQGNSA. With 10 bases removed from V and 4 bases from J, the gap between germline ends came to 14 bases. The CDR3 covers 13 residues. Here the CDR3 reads CAIRTGAYNEQFF. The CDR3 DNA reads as TGTGCCATCCGGACCGGGGCTTACAATGAGCAGTTCTTC. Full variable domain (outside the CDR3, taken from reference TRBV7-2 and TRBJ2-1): GAGVSQSPSNKVTEKGKDVELRCDPISGHTALYWYRQSLGQGLEFLIYFQGNSAPDKSGLPSDRFSAERTGGSVSTLTIQRTQQEDSAVYLCAIRTGAYNEQFFGPGTRLTVL.

The CDR3 DNA is TGTGCCAGCAGCTTACTCCCAGGGTATAATTATGGCTACACCTTC. Its protein product is CASSLLPGYNYGYTF. This chain links TRBV7-8 with TRBJ1-2; D may be TRBD1 (5 bases). Germline CDR1 SGHVS, CDR2 FQNEAQ. The CDR3 is made up of 15 amino acids. Deletions cut 2 bases from V and 5 bases from J, with 15 bases between.

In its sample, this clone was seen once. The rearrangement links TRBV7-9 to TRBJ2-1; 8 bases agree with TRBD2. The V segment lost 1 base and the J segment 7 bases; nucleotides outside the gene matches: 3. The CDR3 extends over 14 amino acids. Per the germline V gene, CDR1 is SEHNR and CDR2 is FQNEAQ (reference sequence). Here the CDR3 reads CASSLEVAGNEQFF. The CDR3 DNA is TGTGCCAGCAGCTTAGAAGTAGCGGGGAATGAGCAGTTCTTC. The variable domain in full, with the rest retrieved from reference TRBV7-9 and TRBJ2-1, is DTGVSQNPRHKITKRGQNVTFRCDPISEHNRLYWYRQTLGQGPEFLTYFQNEAQLEKSRLLSDRFSAERPKGSFSTLEIQRTEQGDSAMYLCASSLEVAGNEQFFGPGTRLTVL.